This T cell receptor beta chain was documented in a study of beta chain features in type 1 diabetes. Germline V CDR1 and CDR2: SGHDN, FVKESK. Trimming cost V 5 bases and J 0 bases, with 14 bases left between them. The length of the CDR3 is 16 residues. Every bit of the isolated RNA underwent reverse transcription, so sequencing read expressed TCRB transcripts. The data were produced by immunoSEQ multiplex PCR, yet TCRdb's version contains in-frame clones alone and is incomplete. Of under 250,000 clones listed, roughly 13% are singletons. This clone was seen a few times. The TCR comes from a woman aged 40-49 years in good health. The rearrangement links TRBV14 to TRBJ1-3, with TRBD1 as a possible D gene (5 bases). The sample taken for sequencing was naive CD4+ T cells from blood. Written as DNA, the CDR3 is TGTGCCAGCAGCAAGGGACTGACCTCCTCTGGAAACACCATATATTTT. This gives the protein CASSKGLTSSGNTIYF. The variable domain in full, completed from reference TRBV14 and TRBJ1-3, reads EAGVTQFPSHSVIEKGQTVTLRCDPISGHDNLYWYRRVMGKEIKFLLHFVKESKQDESGMPNNRFLAERTGGTYSTLKVQPAELEDSGVYFCASSKGLTSSGNTIYFGEGSWLTVV.